The 8 T cell receptor beta chains reported below all come from one sample, sequenced in a study of cytomegalovirus exposure and HLA in healthy donors. TCRdb's copy holds only in-frame clones and misses some; the assay was immunoSEQ multiplex PCR. The sample lists over 110,000 clones, around 87% occurring once. The specimen was PBMCs. Source of these receptors: a man aged 18-30 years in good health and CMV-seropositive.

V and J are TRBV10-1 and TRBJ2-3, with TRBD2 as a possible D gene (5 bases). Trimming cost V 3 bases and J 2 bases, with 12 bases left between them. Germline V gene sequence: CDR1 WNHNN, CDR2 SYGVQD (reference sequence). The CDR3 loop spans 15 amino acids. CDR3 in amino acids: CASSEGLSSTDTQYF. The CDR3 DNA reads as TGCGCCAGCAGTGAAGGACTGAGTTCCACAGATACGCAGTATTTT.

The V call is TRBV10-3, the J call TRBJ2-3; 7 bases agree with TRBD2. The germline V gene encodes CDR1 ENHRY and CDR2 SYGVKD. This CDR3 has 14 amino acids. V dropped 5 bases and J dropped 2; count of bases not matched to a gene: 4. In DNA, the CDR3 is TGTGCCATCAGTCGCGGGGGAACCACAGATACGCAGTATTTT. Translated: CAISRGGTTDTQYF.

The chain's CDR3 is CASSPTSGSYNEQFF. The DNA for the CDR3 is TGTGCCAGCAGTCCGACTAGCGGGAGTTACAATGAGCAGTTCTTC. The V gene is TRBV28, the J gene TRBJ2-1; TRBD2 matches at 12 bases. Trimming at V came to 5 bases and at J to 4 bases, leaving 3 bases not matched to a gene. This CDR3 has 15 residues. The germline V gene has CDR1 MDHEN and CDR2 SYDVKM.

The chain joins TRBV7-2 to TRBJ2-1, with 7 bases fitting TRBD2. Germline V gene data show CDR1 as SGHTA and CDR2 as FQGNSA. The CDR3 spans 14 residues. The V gene end was trimmed by 7 bases and the J gene end by 0 bases; junction bases not matched to a gene: 3. CDR3: CASIREVSYNEQFF. The CDR3 nucleotides read TGTGCCAGCATCCGGGAGGTCTCCTACAATGAGCAGTTCTTC.

This chain connects TRBV5-1 to TRBJ2-3; 8 bases align to TRBD2. Looked up from germline, CDR1 is SGHRS and CDR2 is YFSETQ. This CDR3 has 17 residues. With 4 bases clipped from V and 0 bases from J, the junction kept 10 bases outside the gene matches. The CDR3 DNA reads as TGCGCCAGCAGCGACACTTTAGCGGGAACTAGCACAGATACGCAGTATTTT. Translation: CASSDTLAGTSTDTQYF.

J is TRBJ1-1 and V is TRBV19; 7 bases are a match to TRBD1. Germline CDR1 is LNHDA and CDR2 is SQIVND (reference sequence). The CDR3 extends over 14 amino acids. With V trimmed by 6 bases and J by 3 bases, 7 bases remained unmatched. DNA for the CDR3: TGTGCCAGTAGACCGTTGGACAGGCACACTGAAGCTTTCTTT. Translating gives CASRPLDRHTEAFF. The variable domain in full, completed from reference TRBV19 and TRBJ1-1, reads DGGITQSPKYLFRKEGQNVTLSCEQNLNHDAMYWYRQDPGQGLRLIYYSQIVNDFQKGDIAEGYSVSREKKESFPLTVTSAQKNPTAFYLCASRPLDRHTEAFFGQGTRLTVV.

For this clone: Other DNA sequences of this sample code for an identical CDR3. V and J are TRBV30 and TRBJ1-5; 7 bases align to TRBD1. After removal of 3 bases from V and 5 bases from J, the junction contained 4 bases not matched to a gene. This CDR3 has 13 amino acids. The V gene's germline CDR1 is GTSNPN and CDR2 SVGIG (reference sequence). The CDR3 nucleotides are TGTGCCTGGAGCGCAGGGGGAGATCAGCCCCAGCATTTT. Amino acids: CAWSAGGDQPQHF. Looking up the rest from reference TRBV30 and TRBJ1-5 gives the full variable domain: SQTIHQWPATLVQPVGSPLSLECTVEGTSNPNLYWYRQAAGRGLQLLFYSVGIGQISSEVPQNLSASRPQDRQFILSSKKLLLSDSGFYLCAWSAGGDQPQHFGDGTRLSIL.

V usage is TRBV5-6 and J usage is TRBJ1-2; TRBD1 is a possible D gene (6 bases). This CDR3 region has 16 residues. Trimming pared 4 bases from V and 9 bases from J, leaving 25 bases between. The germline V gene has CDR1 SGHDT and CDR2 YYEEEE. The CDR3: CASSPPGGGTTRSYTF. For the CDR3, the DNA is TGTGCCAGCAGCCCTCCCGGGGGGGGGACAACCAGGAGCTACACCTTC.